These 16 T cell receptor beta chains came from one sample sequenced in a study of T cell changes during pregnancy in multiple sclerosis. Some clones are missing from TCRdb's copy, which holds only in-frame ones; the method was immunoSEQ multiplex PCR. The sample has around 83,000 clones, about nine tenths seen once. The sequencing used CD4+ T cells from peripheral blood mononuclear cells, collected in the second trimester of pregnancy. Receptor source: a female donor with multiple sclerosis, enrolled in a pregnancy study.

The V call is TRBV4-3, the J call TRBJ2-1; D not certain. The germline gives CDR1 LGHNA, CDR2 YSLEER. The germline V and J ends were trimmed by 1 base and 0 bases, with 7 bases remaining between them. The length of the CDR3 is 15 residues. The CDR3 nucleotides read TGCGCCAGCAGCCAAGTTTCTAGCTCCTACAATGAGCAGTTCTTC. Protein sequence: CASSQVSSSYNEQFF.

The chain uses TRBV28 and TRBJ2-5; D is unresolved. Germline V gene lookup returns CDR1 MDHEN and CDR2 SYDVKM. Trimming pared 3 bases from V and 7 bases from J, leaving 6 bases between. The CDR3 contains 11 residues. The CDR3 is CASSFTGTQYF. The CDR3 DNA reads TGTGCCAGCAGTTTTACGGGGACCCAGTACTTC.

The chain uses TRBV4-3 and TRBJ2-2; D is perhaps TRBD2 (7 bases). Trimming removed 5 bases from V and 2 bases from J, with 12 bases in between. Germline V CDR1 and CDR2: LGHNA, YSLEER. This CDR3 contains 15 residues. CDR3 sequence (DNA): TGCGCCAGCAGCGGCGGGGGCCGTAACACCGGGGAGCTGTTTTTT. Protein product: CASSGGGRNTGELFF.

CDR3 region: CASSFRDQETQYF. The CDR3 DNA reads TGTGCCAGCAGCTTCCGGGACCAAGAGACCCAGTACTTC. The chain employs TRBV7-3 and TRBJ2-5; D not certain. V was shortened by 3 bases and J by 0 bases, with 5 bases between the two germline ends. The CDR3 has 13 amino acids. Looked up from germline, CDR1 is SGHTA and CDR2 is FQGTGA.

V and J are TRBV30 and TRBJ1-3; TRBD1 is a possible D gene (6 bases). This CDR3 has 16 amino acids. The V end was cut by 2 bases, the J end by 1 base, with 15 bases between. The germline V gene encodes CDR1 GTSNPN and CDR2 SVGIG (reference sequence). The DNA of the CDR3 is TGTGCCTGGAGTCAACGGGGGGGCCATTCTGGAAACACCATATATTTT. The encoded protein is CAWSQRGGHSGNTIYF.

The chain combines TRBV6-6 with TRBJ2-4; D is perhaps TRBD2 (6 bases). This CDR3 comprises 15 residues. V was cut by 2 bases and J by 3 bases, with 11 bases left in between. The germline gives CDR1 MNHNY, CDR2 SVGAGI (reference sequence). The CDR3 DNA reads as TGTGCCAGCAGTTACGGCGGGGCAGACAAAAACATTCAGTACTTC. Its translation is CASSYGGADKNIQYF.

V usage is TRBV6-5 and J usage is TRBJ1-4, with TRBD1 matching 8 bases. CDR1 is MNHEY and CDR2 is SVGAGI in the germline V gene. With 6 bases clipped from V and 7 bases from J, the junction kept 4 bases outside the gene matches. CDR3 length: 13 residues. CDR3 sequence reads: CASRTGTGEKLFF. The CDR3 nucleotides are TGTGCCAGCAGAACCGGGACAGGTGAAAAACTGTTTTTT.

V is TRBV27 and J is TRBJ2-2; D possibly corresponds to TRBD1 (5 bases). The CDR3 totals 15 residues. V was shortened by 3 bases and J by 2 bases, with 10 bases between the two germline ends. Germline CDR1 MNHEY, CDR2 SMNVEV (reference sequence). The CDR3 DNA reads as TGTGCCAGCAGTTTTGGGCAGGGAAACACCGGGGAGCTGTTTTTT. It specifies CASSFGQGNTGELFF.

The rearrangement uses TRBV2 and TRBJ1-5; 10 bases fit TRBD1. From germline, CDR1 is SNHLY and CDR2 FYNNEI. Trimming cost V 6 bases and J 4 bases; bases outside gene matches: 6. The CDR3 is made up of 15 amino acids. The CDR3 nucleotides read TGTGCCAGCAGAAAAGGGACAGGGGTAAATCAGCCCCAGCATTTT. It is translated as CASRKGTGVNQPQHF.

The chain has TRBV5-1 and TRBJ1-1; a weak D match, TRBD1 (5 bases). V was clipped by 0 bases and J by 3 bases, with 15 bases between them. Germline V gene sequence: CDR1 SGHRS, CDR2 YFSETQ. The CDR3 runs 16 residues. CDR3: CASSLGSGGADTEAFF. For the CDR3, the DNA is TGCGCCAGCAGCTTGGGCTCGGGAGGGGCGGACACTGAAGCTTTCTTT. The full variable domain, completed using reference TRBV5-1 and TRBJ1-1, is KAGVTQTPRYLIKTRGQQVTLSCSPISGHRSVSWYQQTPGQGLQFLFEYFSETQRNKGNFPGRFSGRQFSNSRSEMNVSTLELGDSALYLCASSLGSGGADTEAFFGQGTRLTVV.

The chain links TRBV27 to TRBJ2-4, with D possibly matching TRBD2 (6 bases). Germline values: CDR1 MNHEY, CDR2 SMNVEV (reference sequence). Deletions cut 5 bases from V and 3 bases from J, with 17 bases between. The CDR3 has 16 amino acids. The CDR3 loop reads CASSPSGPPHKNIQYF. In DNA, the CDR3 is TGTGCCAGCAGTCCCAGCGGGCCGCCGCACAAAAACATTCAGTACTTC.

This clone was observed a handful of times. The chain combines TRBV4-3 with TRBJ1-1, with TRBD1 identical over 10 bases. V gave up 4 bases and J gave up 1 base; unmatched junction bases: 3. Germline values: CDR1 LGHNA, CDR2 YSLEER. The CDR3 covers 15 residues. CDR3 residues: CASSLGDRGNTEAFF. In nucleotides, the CDR3 is TGCGCCAGCAGCCTGGGGGACAGGGGGAACACTGAAGCTTTCTTT.

V and J are TRBV19 and TRBJ1-2; 7 positions match TRBD1. Germline V lookup: CDR1 LNHDA, CDR2 SQIVND (reference sequence). Losses at the gene ends were 4 bases for V and 3 bases for J; bases not matched to a gene: 5. CDR3 length: 14 residues. The CDR3 is CASSTLGTDYGYTF. In DNA form, the CDR3 reads TGTGCCAGTAGTACTCTGGGGACAGACTATGGCTACACCTTC.

The chain uses TRBV6-1 and TRBJ1-2, with TRBD1 matching over 7 bases. V lost 0 bases, J lost 8 bases, and 9 bases stayed unmatched. This CDR3 has 15 amino acids. Germline V lookup: CDR1 MNHNS, CDR2 SASEGT. The CDR3 bases are TGTGCCAGCAGTGAAGCGAGTACAGGGGAGGTCGGCTACACCTTC. Its protein product is CASSEASTGEVGYTF.

The chain couples TRBV5-1 to TRBJ1-1, with 9 bases matching TRBD1. This CDR3 is 16 amino acids long. V was clipped by 4 bases and J by 2 bases; unmatched bases: 9. Germline loops: CDR1 SGHRS, CDR2 YFSETQ. The CDR3: CASSTGTGPLNTEAFF. The CDR3 DNA reads TGCGCCAGCAGCACCGGGACAGGGCCTCTTAACACTGAAGCTTTCTTT.

A single count supports this clone. V gene TRBV10-3 combines with J gene TRBJ1-6; tentative D call: TRBD1 (6 bases). V lost 6 bases and J lost 9, with 9 bases in between. The CDR3 has 12 amino acids. Germline values: CDR1 ENHRY, CDR2 SYGVKD. CDR3 amino acids: CAIRDSGSPLHF. The CDR3 coding sequence is TGTGCCATCAGGGACAGTGGTTCACCCCTCCACTTT.